These 8 T cell receptor beta chains came from one sample sequenced in a study of shared clonotypes between healthy human individuals. Produced via immunoSEQ multiplex PCR; TCRdb's table is partial and in-frame only. The sample holds millions of clones, just over 90% seen once. The sample comprised naive CD4+ T cells sorted from blood. Subset noted: CD45RA+ positively selected. The receptors come from a man aged 18 to 29 in good health.

The chain joins TRBV14 to TRBJ1-1; a possible D gene is TRBD1 (6 bases). CDR1 SGHDN and CDR2 FVKESK come from the germline V gene. Trimming took off 5 bases at V and 1 base at J, with 11 bases between the two ends. The length of the CDR3 is 14 residues. CDR3 nucleotides: TGTGCCAGCAGCGAACAACAGGGGAACACTGAAGCTTTCTTT. This translates into CASSEQQGNTEAFF.

The V and J genes are TRBV28 and TRBJ1-2, with unresolved D. CDR3 length equals 11 residues. Trimming removed 10 bases from V and 4 bases from J, with 10 bases in between. Germline assignment: CDR1 MDHEN and CDR2 SYDVKM. CDR3 DNA sequence: TGTGCCACCGCGGAAGGCTATGGCTACACCTTC. Protein sequence: CATAEGYGYTF.

The chain employs TRBV10-2 and TRBJ2-1; weak D call: TRBD2 (5 bases). CDR3 length: 14 amino acids. V lost 8 bases to trimming and J lost 1 base, with 12 bases between them. Looked up from germline, CDR1 is WSHSY and CDR2 is SAAADI. The CDR3 region is CASCLALSYNEQFF. The CDR3 region has the DNA TGCGCCAGCTGTCTAGCATTATCCTACAATGAGCAGTTCTTC.

The rearrangement joins TRBV5-4 to TRBJ1-3; TRBD1 agrees at 9 bases. With 4 bases clipped from V and 1 base from J, the junction kept 6 bases outside the gene matches. CDR3 length equals 16 residues. Germline lookup yields CDR1 SGHNT and CDR2 YYREEE (reference sequence). The chain's CDR3 is CASSRDRASSGNTIYF. The DNA for the CDR3 is TGTGCCAGCAGCCGGGACAGGGCTTCGTCTGGAAACACCATATATTTT.

The V gene is TRBV7-9, the J gene TRBJ2-7; TRBD2 matches 7 bases. V was pared by 4 bases and J by 9 bases, with 3 bases of the junction left unmatched. The length of the CDR3 is 11 residues. Germline lookup yields CDR1 SEHNR and CDR2 FQNEAQ (reference sequence). The CDR3, as DNA: TGTGCCAGCAGCTCGGGGGGTCTGCAGTACTTC. Protein: CASSSGGLQYF.

This rearrangement joins TRBV18 to TRBJ2-7; TRBD2 matches 9 bases. J was trimmed by 0 bases and V by 3 bases; bases with no gene match: 3. CDR3 length: 15 residues. Germline values: CDR1 KGHSH, CDR2 LQKENI. The CDR3 nucleotides are TGTGCCAGCTCACCGGGCGGGAGGGCCTCCTACGAGCAGTACTTC. Its translation is CASSPGGRASYEQYF.

Notes on this clone: Other DNA sequences in the same sample also yield this CDR3. The chain joins TRBV10-1 to TRBJ2-7, with TRBD1 identical over 9 bases. Germline CDR1 is WNHNN and CDR2 is SYGVQD (reference sequence). The J segment lost 4 bases and the V segment lost 0 bases, leaving 1 base of the junction unmatched. The CDR3 contains 14 residues. The DNA for the CDR3 is TGCGCCAGCAGTGAGTCCGGGACAGGGTACGAGCAGTACTTC. It yields the protein CASSESGTGYEQYF.

For the CDR3, the DNA is TGTGCCAGCTCACCAACAGGGGGCCCGGACCAGGTTGGCTACACCTTC. It encodes CASSPTGGPDQVGYTF. This sequence joins TRBV18 and TRBJ1-2; 9 nucleotides align to TRBD1. CDR3 size: 16 residues. The trim removed 2 bases at V and 7 bases at J, leaving 11 bases unmatched. CDR1 KGHSH and CDR2 LQKENI come from the germline V gene.